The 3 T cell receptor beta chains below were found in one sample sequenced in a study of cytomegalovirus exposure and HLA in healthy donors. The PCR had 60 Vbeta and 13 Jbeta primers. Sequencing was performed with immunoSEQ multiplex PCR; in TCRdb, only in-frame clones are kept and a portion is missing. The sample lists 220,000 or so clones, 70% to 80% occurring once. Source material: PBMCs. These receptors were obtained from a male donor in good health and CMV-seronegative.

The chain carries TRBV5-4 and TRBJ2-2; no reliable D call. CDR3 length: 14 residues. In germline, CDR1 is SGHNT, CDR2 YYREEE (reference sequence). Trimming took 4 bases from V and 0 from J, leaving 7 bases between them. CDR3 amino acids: CASSPETNTGELFF. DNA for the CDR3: TGTGCCAGCAGCCCAGAAACGAACACCGGGGAGCTGTTTTTT.

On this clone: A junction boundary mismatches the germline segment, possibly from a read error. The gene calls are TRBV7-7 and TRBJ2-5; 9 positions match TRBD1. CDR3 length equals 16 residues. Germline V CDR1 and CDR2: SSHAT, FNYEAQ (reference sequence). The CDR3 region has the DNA TGTGCTAGCAGCCATCGGACAGGGGAGGAGGGCGAGACCCAGTACTTC. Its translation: CASSHRTGEEGETQYF.

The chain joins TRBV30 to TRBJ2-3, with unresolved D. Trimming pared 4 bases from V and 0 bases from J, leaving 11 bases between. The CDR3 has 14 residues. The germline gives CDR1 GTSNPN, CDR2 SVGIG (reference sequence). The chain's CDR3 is CAWKGGRSTDTQYF. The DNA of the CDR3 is TGTGCCTGGAAAGGCGGTAGAAGCACAGATACGCAGTATTTT.